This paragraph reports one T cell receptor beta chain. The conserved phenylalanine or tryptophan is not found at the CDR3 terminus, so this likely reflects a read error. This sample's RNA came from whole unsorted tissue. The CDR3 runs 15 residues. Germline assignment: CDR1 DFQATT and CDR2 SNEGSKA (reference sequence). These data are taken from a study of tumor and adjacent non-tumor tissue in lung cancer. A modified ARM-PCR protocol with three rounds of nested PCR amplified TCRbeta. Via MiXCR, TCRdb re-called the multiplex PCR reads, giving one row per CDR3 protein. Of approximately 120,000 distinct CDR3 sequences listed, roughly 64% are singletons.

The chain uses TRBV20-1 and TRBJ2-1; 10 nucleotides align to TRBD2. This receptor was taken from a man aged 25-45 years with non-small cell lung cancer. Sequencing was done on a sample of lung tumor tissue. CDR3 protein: CSALTGTSVLHEQFI. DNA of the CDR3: TGCAGTGCCCTGACCGGGACTAGCGTTCTTCATGAACAGTTCATC.